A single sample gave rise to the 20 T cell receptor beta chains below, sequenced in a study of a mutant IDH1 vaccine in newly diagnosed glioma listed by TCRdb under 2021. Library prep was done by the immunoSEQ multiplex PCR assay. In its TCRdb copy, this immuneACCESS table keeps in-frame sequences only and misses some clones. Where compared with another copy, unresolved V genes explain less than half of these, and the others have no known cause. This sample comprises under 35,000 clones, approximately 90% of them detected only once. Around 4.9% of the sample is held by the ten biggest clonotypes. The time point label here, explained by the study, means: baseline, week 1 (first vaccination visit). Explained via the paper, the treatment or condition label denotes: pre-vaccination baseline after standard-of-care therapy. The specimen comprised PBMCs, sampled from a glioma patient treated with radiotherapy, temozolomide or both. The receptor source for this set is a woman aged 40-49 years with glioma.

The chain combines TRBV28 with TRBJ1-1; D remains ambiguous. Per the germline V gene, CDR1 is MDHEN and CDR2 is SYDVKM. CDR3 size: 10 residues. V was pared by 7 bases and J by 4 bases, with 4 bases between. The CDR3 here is CASKRTEAFF. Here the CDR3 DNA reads TGTGCCAGCAAGCGCACTGAAGCTTTCTTT. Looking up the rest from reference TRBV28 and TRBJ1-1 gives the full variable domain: DVKVTQSSRYLVKRTGEKVFLECVQDMDHENMFWYRQDPGLGLRLIYFSYDVKMKEKGDIPEGYSVSREKKERFSLILESASTNQTSMYLCASKRTEAFFGQGTRLTVV.

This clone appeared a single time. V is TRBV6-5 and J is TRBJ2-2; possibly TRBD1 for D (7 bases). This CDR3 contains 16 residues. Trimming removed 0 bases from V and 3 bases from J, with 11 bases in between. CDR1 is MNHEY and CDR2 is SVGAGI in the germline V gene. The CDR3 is CASSYSGRGDTGELFF. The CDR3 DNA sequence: TGTGCCAGCAGTTACTCTGGCAGGGGGGACACCGGGGAGCTGTTTTTT.

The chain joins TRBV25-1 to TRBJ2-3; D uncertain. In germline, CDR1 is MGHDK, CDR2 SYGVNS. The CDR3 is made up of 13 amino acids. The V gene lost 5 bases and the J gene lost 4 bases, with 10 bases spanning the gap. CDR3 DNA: TGTGCCAGCAGTATCTCCCTACCAGATACGCAGTATTTT. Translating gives CASSISLPDTQYF.

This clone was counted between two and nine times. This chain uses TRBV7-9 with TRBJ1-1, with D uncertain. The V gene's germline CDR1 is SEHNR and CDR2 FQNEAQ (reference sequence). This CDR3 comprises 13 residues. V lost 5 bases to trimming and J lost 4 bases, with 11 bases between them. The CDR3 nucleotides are TGTGCCAGCAGCACATATTACGGCACTGAAGCTTTCTTT. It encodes CASSTYYGTEAFF.

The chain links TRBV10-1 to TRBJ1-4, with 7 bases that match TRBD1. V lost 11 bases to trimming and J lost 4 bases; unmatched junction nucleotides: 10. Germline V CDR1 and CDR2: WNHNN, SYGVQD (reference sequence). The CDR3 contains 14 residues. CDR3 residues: CALGTGQINEKLFF. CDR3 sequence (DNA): TGCGCCTTAGGTACGGGACAGATTAATGAAAAACTGTTTTTT.

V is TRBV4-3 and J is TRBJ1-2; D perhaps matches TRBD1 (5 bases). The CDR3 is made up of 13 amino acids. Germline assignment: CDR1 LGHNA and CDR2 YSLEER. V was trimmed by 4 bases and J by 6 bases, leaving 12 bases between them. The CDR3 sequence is CASSPAGVDGYTF. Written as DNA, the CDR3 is TGCGCCAGCAGCCCAGCGGGGGTAGATGGCTACACCTTC.

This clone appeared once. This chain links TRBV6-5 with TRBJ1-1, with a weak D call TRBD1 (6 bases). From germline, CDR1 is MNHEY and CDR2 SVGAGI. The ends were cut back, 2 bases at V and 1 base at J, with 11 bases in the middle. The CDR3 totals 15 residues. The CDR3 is CASSYGTSGNTEAFF. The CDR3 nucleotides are TGTGCCAGCAGTTACGGGACATCTGGGAACACTGAAGCTTTCTTT.

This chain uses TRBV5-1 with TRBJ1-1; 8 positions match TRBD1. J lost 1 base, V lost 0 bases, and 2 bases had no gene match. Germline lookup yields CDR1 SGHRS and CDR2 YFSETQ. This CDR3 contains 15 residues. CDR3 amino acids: CASSLAGTGNTEAFF. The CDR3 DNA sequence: TGCGCCAGCAGCTTGGCCGGGACAGGGAACACTGAAGCTTTCTTT.

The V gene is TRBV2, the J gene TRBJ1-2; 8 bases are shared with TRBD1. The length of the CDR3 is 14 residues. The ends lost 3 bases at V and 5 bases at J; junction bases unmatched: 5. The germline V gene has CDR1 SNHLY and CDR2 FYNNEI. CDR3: CASSDRTGWYGYTF. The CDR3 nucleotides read TGTGCCAGCAGTGACCGGACAGGGTGGTATGGCTACACCTTC.

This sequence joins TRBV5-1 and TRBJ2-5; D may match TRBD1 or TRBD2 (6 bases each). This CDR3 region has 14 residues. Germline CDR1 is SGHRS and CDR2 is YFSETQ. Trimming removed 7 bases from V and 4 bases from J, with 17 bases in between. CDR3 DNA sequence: TGCGCCAGCGGAGGGGGGCGTGATGGAGAGACCCAGTACTTC. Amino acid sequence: CASGGGRDGETQYF. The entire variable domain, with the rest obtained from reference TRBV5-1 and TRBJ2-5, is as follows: KAGVTQTPRYLIKTRGQQVTLSCSPISGHRSVSWYQQTPGQGLQFLFEYFSETQRNKGNFPGRFSGRQFSNSRSEMNVSTLELGDSALYLCASGGGRDGETQYFGPGTRLLVL.

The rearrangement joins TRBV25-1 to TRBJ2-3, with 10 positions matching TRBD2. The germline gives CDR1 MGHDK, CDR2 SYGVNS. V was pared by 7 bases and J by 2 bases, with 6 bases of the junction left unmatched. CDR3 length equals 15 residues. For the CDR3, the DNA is TGTGCCAGCAAGTGGACTAGCGGACCCACAGATACGCAGTATTTT. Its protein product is CASKWTSGPTDTQYF.

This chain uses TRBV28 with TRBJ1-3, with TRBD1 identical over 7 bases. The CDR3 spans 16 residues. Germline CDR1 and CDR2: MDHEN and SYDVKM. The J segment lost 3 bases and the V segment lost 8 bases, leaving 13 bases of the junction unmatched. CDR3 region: CASAQGGAAGGNTIYF. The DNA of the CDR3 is TGTGCCAGCGCCCAGGGGGGGGCGGCTGGTGGAAACACCATATATTTT. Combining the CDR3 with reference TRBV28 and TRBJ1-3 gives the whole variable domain DVKVTQSSRYLVKRTGEKVFLECVQDMDHENMFWYRQDPGLGLRLIYFSYDVKMKEKGDIPEGYSVSREKKERFSLILESASTNQTSMYLCASAQGGAAGGNTIYFGEGSWLTVV.

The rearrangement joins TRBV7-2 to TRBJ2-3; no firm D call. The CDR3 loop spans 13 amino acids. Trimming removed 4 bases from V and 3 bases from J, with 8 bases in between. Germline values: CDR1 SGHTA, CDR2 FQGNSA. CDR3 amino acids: CASSSSQTDTQYF. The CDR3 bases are TGTGCCAGCAGCTCTAGTCAGACAGATACGCAGTATTTT.

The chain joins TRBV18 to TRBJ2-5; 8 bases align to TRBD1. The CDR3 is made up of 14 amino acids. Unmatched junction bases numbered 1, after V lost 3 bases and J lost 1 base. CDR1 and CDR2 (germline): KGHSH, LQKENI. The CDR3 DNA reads TGTGCCAGCTCACCGGGGACAGGCCAAGAGACCCAGTACTTC. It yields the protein CASSPGTGQETQYF.

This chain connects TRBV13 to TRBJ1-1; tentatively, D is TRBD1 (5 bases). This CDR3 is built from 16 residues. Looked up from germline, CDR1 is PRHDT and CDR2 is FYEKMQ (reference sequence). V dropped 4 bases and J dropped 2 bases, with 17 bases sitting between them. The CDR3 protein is CASSSLDRASNTEAFF. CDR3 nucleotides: TGTGCCAGCAGCTCCCTTGACAGAGCCTCTAACACTGAAGCTTTCTTT.

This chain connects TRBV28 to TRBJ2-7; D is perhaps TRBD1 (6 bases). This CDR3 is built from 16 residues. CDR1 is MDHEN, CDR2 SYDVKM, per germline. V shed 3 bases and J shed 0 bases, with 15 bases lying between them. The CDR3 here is CASSFVGTKGSYEQYF. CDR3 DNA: TGTGCCAGCAGTTTCGTAGGGACAAAAGGCTCCTACGAGCAGTACTTC.

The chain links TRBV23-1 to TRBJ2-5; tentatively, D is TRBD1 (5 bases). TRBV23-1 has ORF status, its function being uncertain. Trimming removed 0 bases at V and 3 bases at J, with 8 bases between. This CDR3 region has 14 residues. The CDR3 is CASSQSRQKETQYF. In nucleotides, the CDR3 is TGCGCCAGCAGTCAATCGCGACAGAAAGAGACCCAGTACTTC.

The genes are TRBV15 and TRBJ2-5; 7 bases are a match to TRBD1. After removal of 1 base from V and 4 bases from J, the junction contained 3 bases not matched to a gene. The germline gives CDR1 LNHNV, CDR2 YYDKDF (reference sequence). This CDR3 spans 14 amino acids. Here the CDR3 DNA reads TGTGCCACCAGCAGAGCGACAGGGCCAGAGACCCAGTACTTC. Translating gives CATSRATGPETQYF.

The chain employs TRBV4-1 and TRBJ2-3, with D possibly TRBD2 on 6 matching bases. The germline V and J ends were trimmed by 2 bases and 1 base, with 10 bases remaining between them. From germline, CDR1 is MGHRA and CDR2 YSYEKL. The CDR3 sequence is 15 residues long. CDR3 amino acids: CASSQKPGGTDTQYF. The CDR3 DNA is TGCGCCAGCAGCCAAAAACCGGGAGGCACAGATACGCAGTATTTT.

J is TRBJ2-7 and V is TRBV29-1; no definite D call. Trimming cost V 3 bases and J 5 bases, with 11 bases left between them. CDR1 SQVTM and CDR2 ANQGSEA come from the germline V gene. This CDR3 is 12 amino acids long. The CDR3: CSVDHRLDEQYF. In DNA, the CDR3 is TGCAGCGTTGACCATCGGTTAGACGAGCAGTACTTC.